A few counts support the clone carrying this T cell receptor (beta chain). Using its own MiXCR run on the 5' RACE reads, TCRdb lists one record per CDR3 protein. Of just under 600,000 distinct CDR3 sequences listed, about 13% are singletons. This specimen belongs to a study of T cells after yellow fever vaccination. This CDR3 comprises 18 residues. CDR1 is MDHEN and CDR2 is SYDVKM in the germline V gene. With V trimmed by 5 bases and J by 6 bases, 18 bases remained unmatched. V gene TRBV28 combines with J gene TRBJ2-7; 11 nucleotides line up with TRBD2. The sample in question was PBMCs, obtained on the day of the yellow fever booster vaccination. The sequence was collected from a man aged 25 to 40 who received the YFV17D yellow fever vaccine. The CDR3 DNA follows: TGTGCCAGCAGTCCGCAGCGATTCCTAACCGGGACTAGCGGCGAGCAGTACTTC. Translated: CASSPQRFLTGTSGEQYF.